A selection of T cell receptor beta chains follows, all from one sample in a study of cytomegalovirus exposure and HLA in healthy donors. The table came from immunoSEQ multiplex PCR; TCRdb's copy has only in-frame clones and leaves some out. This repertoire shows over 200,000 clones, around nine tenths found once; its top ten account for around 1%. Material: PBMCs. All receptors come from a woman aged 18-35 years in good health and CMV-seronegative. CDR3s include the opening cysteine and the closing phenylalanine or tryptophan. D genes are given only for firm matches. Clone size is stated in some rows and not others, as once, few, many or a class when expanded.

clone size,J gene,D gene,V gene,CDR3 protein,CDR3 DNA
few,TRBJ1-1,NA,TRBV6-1,CASRTVTLDTEAFF,TGTGCCAGCAGGACAGTTACGCTTGACACTGAAGCTTTCTTT
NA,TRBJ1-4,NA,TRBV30,CAWSVRWTAPNEKLFF,TGTGCCTGGAGTGTACGCTGGACAGCCCCTAATGAAAAACTGTTTTTT
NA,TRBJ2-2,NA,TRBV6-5,CASSYSAGNTGELFF,TGTGCCAGCAGTTACTCAGCAGGGAACACCGGGGAGCTGTTTTTT
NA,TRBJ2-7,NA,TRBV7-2,CASSLGGYDRNFEQYF,TGTGCCAGCAGCTTAGGGGGCTACGACAGGAACTTCGAGCAGTACTTC
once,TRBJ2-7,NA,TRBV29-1,CSAGGPKPYEQYF,TGCAGCGCAGGGGGGCCCAAACCCTACGAGCAGTACTTC
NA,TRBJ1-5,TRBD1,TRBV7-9,CASSLAGQNSNQPQHF,TGTGCCAGCAGCTTAGCGGGACAGAATAGCAATCAGCCCCAGCATTTT
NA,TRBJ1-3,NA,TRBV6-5,CASSYSAGEGNTIYF,TGTGCCAGCAGTTACTCGGCAGGGGAAGGAAACACCATATATTTT
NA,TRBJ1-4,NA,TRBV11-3,CASSLEGQRANEKLFF,TGTGCCAGCAGCTTAGAAGGACAGAGAGCTAATGAAAAACTGTTTTTT
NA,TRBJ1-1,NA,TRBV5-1,CASSFAGTEAFF,TGCGCCAGCAGCTTCGCGGGGACTGAAGCTTTCTTT
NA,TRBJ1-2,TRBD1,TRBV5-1,CASSWTGGDYGYTF,TGCGCCAGCAGCTGGACAGGGGGCGACTATGGCTACACCTTC
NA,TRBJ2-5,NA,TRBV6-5,CASSSPREAEQETQYF,TGTGCCAGCAGTTCCCCGAGGGAGGCAGAACAAGAGACCCAGTACTTC
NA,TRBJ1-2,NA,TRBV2,CASLILNYGYTF,TGTGCCAGCCTAATTCTTAACTATGGCTACACCTTC
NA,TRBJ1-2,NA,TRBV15,CATSRVWSKAGVLYGYTF,TGTGCCACCAGCAGAGTGTGGTCCAAGGCAGGGGTTTTATATGGCTACACCTTC
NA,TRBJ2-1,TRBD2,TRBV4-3,CASSPSGGNEQFF,TGCGCCAGCAGTCCTAGCGGGGGCAATGAGCAGTTCTTC
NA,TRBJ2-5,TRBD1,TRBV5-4,CASSLGTGGAEKTQYF,TGTGCCAGCAGCCTTGGGACAGGGGGCGCCGAGAAGACCCAGTACTTC
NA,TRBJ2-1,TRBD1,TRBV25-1,CASSFPGGNEQFF,TGTGCCAGCAGTTTCCCAGGGGGCAATGAGCAGTTCTTC
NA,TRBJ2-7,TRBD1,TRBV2,CASRDRGPYEQYF,TGTGCCAGCAGGGACAGGGGCCCCTACGAGCAGTACTTC
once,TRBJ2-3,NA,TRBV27,CASSLYPRGSDTQYF,TGTGCCAGCAGTTTATATCCTAGGGGGTCGGATACGCAGTATTTT
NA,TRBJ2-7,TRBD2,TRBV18,CASSPPRAGGFYEQYF,TGTGCCAGCTCACCACCTCGGGCGGGAGGGTTCTACGAGCAGTACTTC
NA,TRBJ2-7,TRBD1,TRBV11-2,CASRPPGGGRGRRSYEQYF,TGTGCCAGCAGGCCACCCGGAGGGGGCAGGGGGCGCCGCAGCTACGAGCAGTACTTC
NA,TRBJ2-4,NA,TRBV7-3,CASSPGALGAKNIQYF,TGTGCCAGCAGCCCAGGGGCTCTAGGTGCCAAAAACATTCAGTACTTC
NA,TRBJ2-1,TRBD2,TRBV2,CASSSSGRTYWDEQFF,TGTGCCAGCAGTTCCAGCGGGAGAACCTATTGGGATGAGCAGTTCTTC
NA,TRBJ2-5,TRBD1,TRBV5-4,CASSWTSGGETQYF,TGTGCCAGCAGCTGGACCTCAGGGGGAGAGACCCAGTACTTC
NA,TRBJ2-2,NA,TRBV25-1,CASSESTVLNTGELFF,TGTGCCAGCAGTGAATCTACAGTCCTGAACACCGGGGAGCTGTTTTTT
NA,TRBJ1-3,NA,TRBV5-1,CASNPGGGTNTIYF,TGCGCCAGCAACCCCGGAGGAGGTACAAACACCATATATTTT
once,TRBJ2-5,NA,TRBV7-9,CATMTGRGREETQYF,TGTGCCACTATGACGGGCAGGGGAAGGGAGGAGACCCAGTACTTC
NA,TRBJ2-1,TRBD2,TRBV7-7,CASSFREGPDNEQFF,TGTGCCAGCAGCTTCCGGGAGGGACCTGACAATGAGCAGTTCTTC
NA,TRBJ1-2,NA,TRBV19,CASIGGSGYTF,TGTGCCAGTATTGGGGGGAGTGGCTACACCTTC
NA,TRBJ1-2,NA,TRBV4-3,CASSQGGRYGYTF,TGCGCCAGCAGCCAAGGGGGCCGGTATGGCTACACCTTC
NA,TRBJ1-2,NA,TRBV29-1,CSVEEGFYGYTF,TGCAGCGTTGAGGAGGGCTTCTATGGCTACACCTTC
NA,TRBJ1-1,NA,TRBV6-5,CASSRENTEAFF,TGTGCCAGCAGTAGAGAGAACACTGAAGCTTTCTTT
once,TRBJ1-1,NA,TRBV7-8,CASSLMGAGNTEAFF,TGTGCCAGCAGCTTAATGGGGGCTGGGAACACTGAAGCTTTCTTT
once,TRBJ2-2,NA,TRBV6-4,CASSDPITGELFF,TGTGCCAGCAGTGACCCCATTACCGGGGAGCTGTTTTTT